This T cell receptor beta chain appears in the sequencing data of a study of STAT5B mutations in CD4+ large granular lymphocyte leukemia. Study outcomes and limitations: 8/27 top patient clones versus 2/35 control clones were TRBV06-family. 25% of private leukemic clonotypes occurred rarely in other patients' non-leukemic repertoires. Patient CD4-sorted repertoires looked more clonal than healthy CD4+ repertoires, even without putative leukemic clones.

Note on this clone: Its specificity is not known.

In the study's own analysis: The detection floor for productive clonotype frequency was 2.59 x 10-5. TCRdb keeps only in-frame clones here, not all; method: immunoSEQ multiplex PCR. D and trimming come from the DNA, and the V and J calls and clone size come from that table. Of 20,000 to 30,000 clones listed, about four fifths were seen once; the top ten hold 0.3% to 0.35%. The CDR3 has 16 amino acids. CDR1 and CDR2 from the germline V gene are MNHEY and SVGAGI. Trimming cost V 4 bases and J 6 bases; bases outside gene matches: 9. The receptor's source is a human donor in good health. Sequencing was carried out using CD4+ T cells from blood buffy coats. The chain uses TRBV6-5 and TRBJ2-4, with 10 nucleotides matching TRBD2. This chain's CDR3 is CASSSGLAGAANIQYF. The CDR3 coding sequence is TGTGCCAGCAGTTCGGGGCTAGCGGGGGCCGCAAACATTCAGTACTTC.